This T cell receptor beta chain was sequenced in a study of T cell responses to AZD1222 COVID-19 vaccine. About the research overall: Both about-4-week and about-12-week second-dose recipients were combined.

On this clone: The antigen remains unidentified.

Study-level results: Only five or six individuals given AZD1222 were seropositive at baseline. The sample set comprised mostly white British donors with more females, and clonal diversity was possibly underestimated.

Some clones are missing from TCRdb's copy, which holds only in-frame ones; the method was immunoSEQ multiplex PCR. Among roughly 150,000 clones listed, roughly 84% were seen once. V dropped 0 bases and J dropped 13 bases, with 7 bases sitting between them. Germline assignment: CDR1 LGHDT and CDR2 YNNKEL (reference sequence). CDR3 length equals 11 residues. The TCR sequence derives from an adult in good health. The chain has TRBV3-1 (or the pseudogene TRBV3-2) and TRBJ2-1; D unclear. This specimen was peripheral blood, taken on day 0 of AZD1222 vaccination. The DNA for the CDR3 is TGTGCCAGCAGCCAAGATAGGCGACAGTTCTTC. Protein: CASSQDRRQFF.